The table lists the clone carrying this T cell receptor (beta chain) with a few counts. PCR primers comprised 60 Vbeta and 13 Jbeta primers. The data were produced by immunoSEQ multiplex PCR, yet TCRdb's version contains in-frame clones alone and is incomplete. This sample yields approximately 81,000 clones, of which 70% to 85% are seen a single time; 7.5% to 9.5% belongs to the top ten. V lost 6 bases to trimming and J lost 8 bases, with 13 bases between them. Germline V gene lookup returns CDR1 WNHNN and CDR2 SYGVQD (reference sequence). The CDR3 extends over 13 amino acids. The data belong to a study of cytomegalovirus exposure and HLA in healthy donors.

The TCR comes from a man between 40 and 49 years old in good health and CMV-seropositive. This chain uses TRBV10-1 with TRBJ2-2, with no clear D. Sequencing was carried out using PBMCs. The CDR3 DNA reads TGCGCCAGCAGACCGACAATTCCGGGGGAGCTGTTTTTT. It yields the protein CASRPTIPGELFF.